This T cell receptor (beta chain) came from a study of breast tumors, draining lymph nodes, adjacent tissues (dated by TCRdb to the mid-2010s). About the investigation overall: Breast cancer patients provided tumor, adjacent nontumor tissue and axillary lymph nodes, and the study compared the TCR beta repertoires across these three sources. In human breast cancer, the study set out to evaluate how tumor, surrounding tissue and draining lymph node repertoires relate to one another and whether T cells may move between these sites. What the study reported, not specific to this receptor: The study presented the conclusion that tumor T cells originate in lymph nodes as consistent with a hypothesis, not as something directly demonstrated. Tumor and nontumor tissue repertoires were found to be significantly more similar in luminal-like than in basal-like breast cancer. The data were considered consistent with the idea that most tumor T cells come from the lymph node and then expand in tumor tissue. Tumor T-cell repertoires showed less diversity than lymph node repertoires and more diversity than nontumor tissue repertoires, and tumor T-cell repertoires showed preferential V and J gene usage.

Lymph node samples were obtained from the axillary draining lymph nodes of breast cancer patients. Instrument on record: Illumina HiSeq 2000. Multiplex PCR amplification was used to build the TCR beta chain libraries. The amplified TCR beta chain products were analyzed by high-throughput sequencing. Through fastp at Q25 and MiXCR, TCRdb rebuilt clones from the public reads, retaining in-frame beta chains. For every CDR3 protein sequence, its rows merge into one entry that carries the most common genes and DNA. This sample is represented by about 180,000 distinct CDR3 sequences; around a third of them were singletons. The ten largest account for 3.5% to 4.5% of the sample. V is cut by 3 bases and J by 0 bases, and the space between the germline ends is 12 bases. The cysteine opens and the phenylalanine closes a CDR3 of 16 amino acids. The entry retains the CDR3 DNA only, 48 bases that are in frame from base 1. Per the germline V gene (reference sequence), LNHDA is the CDR1 and SQIVND is the CDR2.

This clonotype was recorded many times. The antigen it recognizes is unknown. No qualities accompany the bases; no much larger clone lies one base away. The TCR was taken from a female donor with breast cancer. Some clones in this sample may be carry-over from other donors' samples. The sample comprised axillary lymph node tissue. The V and J genes are TRBV19 and TRBJ1-3; TRBD1 is a possible D gene, resting on 5 matching bases. The sequence in DNA is TGTGCCAGTAGTATCTACGGGGCTTACTCTGGAAACACCATATATTTT. It translates to CASSIYGAYSGNTIYF.